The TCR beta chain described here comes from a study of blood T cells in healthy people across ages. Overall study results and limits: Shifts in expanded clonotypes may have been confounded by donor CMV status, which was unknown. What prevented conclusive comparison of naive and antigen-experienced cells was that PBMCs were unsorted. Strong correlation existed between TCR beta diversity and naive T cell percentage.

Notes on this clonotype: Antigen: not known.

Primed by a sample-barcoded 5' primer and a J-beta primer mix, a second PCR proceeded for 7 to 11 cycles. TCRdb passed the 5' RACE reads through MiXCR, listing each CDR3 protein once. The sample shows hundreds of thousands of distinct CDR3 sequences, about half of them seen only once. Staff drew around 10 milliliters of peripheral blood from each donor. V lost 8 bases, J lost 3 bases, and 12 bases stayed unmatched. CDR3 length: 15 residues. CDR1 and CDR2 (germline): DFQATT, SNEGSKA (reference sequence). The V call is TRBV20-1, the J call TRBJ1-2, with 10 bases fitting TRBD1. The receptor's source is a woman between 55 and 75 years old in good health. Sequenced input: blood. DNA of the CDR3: TGCAGTCCAGCCTCCGGGACAGGGGATGACTATGGCTACACCTTC. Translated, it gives CSPASGTGDDYGYTF.